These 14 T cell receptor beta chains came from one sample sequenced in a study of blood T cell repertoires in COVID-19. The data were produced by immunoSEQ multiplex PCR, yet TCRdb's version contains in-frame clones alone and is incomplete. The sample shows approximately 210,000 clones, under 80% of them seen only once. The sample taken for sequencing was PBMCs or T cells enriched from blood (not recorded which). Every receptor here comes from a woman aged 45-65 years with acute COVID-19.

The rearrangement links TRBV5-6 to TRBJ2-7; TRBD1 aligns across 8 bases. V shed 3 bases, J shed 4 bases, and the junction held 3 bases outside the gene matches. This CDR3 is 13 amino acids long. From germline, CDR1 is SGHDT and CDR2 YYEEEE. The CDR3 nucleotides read TGTGCCAGCAGCTCTACAGGGGGTTACGAGCAGTACGTC. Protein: CASSSTGGYEQYV.

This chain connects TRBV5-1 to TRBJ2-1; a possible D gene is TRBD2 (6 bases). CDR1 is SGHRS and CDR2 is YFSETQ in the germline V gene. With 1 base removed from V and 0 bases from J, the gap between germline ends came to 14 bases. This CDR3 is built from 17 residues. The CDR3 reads CASSLLVFGSSYNEQFF. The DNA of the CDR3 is TGCGCCAGCAGCTTGTTGGTCTTCGGGAGCTCCTACAATGAGCAGTTCTTC.

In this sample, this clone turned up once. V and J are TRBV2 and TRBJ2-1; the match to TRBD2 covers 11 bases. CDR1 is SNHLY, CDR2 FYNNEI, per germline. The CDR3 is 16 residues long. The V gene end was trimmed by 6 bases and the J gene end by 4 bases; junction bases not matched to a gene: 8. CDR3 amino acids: CASRDWASGGYNEQFF. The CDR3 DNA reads TGTGCCAGCAGGGACTGGGCTAGCGGGGGGTACAATGAGCAGTTCTTC.

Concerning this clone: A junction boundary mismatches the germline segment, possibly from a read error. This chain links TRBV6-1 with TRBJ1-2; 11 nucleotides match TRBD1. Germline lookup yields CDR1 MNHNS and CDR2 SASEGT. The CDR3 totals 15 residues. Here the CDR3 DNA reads TGTGCCAGCAGTGAAGTTGTTGGGACAGGGGGTTGGATCAGCTTC. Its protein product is CASSEVVGTGGWISF.

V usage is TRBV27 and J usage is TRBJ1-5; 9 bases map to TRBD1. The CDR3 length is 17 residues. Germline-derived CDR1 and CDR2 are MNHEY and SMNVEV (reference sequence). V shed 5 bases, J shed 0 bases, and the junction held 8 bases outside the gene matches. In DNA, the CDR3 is TGTGCCAGCAGTCCAGGACAGGGGAGGGGTAGCAATCAGCCCCAGCATTTT. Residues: CASSPGQGRGSNQPQHF.

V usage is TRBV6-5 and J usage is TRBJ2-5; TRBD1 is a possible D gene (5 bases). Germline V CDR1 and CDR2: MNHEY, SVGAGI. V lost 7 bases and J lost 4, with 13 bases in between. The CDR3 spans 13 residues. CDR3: CASKRGISETQYF. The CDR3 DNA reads TGTGCCAGCAAAAGGGGCATTTCAGAGACCCAGTACTTC.

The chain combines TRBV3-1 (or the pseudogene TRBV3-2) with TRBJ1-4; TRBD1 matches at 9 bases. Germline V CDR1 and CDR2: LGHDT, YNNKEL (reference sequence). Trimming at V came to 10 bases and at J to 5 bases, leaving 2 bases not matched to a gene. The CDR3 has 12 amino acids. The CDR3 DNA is TGTGCCACCGGGACAGGGAATGAAAAACTGTTTTTT. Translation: CATGTGNEKLFF.

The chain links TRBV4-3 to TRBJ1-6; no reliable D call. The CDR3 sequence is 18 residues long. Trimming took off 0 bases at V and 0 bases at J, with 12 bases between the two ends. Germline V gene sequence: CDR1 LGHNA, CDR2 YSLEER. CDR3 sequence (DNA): TGCGCCAGCAGCCAAGACTTAACCGATAGCTCCTATAATTCACCCCTCCACTTT. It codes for CASSQDLTDSSYNSPLHF.

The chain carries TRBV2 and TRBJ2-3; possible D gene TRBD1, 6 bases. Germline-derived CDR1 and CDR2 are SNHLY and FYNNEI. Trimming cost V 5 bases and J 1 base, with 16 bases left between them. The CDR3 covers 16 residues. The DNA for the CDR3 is TGTGCCAGCAGTCCCACCGCGCGACAGGGCACAGATACGCAGTATTTT. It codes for CASSPTARQGTDTQYF. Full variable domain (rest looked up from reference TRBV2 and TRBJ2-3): EPEVTQTPSHQVTQMGQEVILRCVPISNHLYFYWYRQILGQKVEFLVSFYNNEISEKSEIFDDQFSVERPDGSNFTLKIRSTKLEDSAMYFCASSPTARQGTDTQYFGPGTRLTVL.

The CDR3: CASSEGRNYEQYV. DNA for the CDR3: TGTGCCAGCAGTGAGGGCCGTAACTACGAGCAGTACGTC. The chain links TRBV2 to TRBJ2-7, with D uncertain. The CDR3 runs 13 residues. CDR1 and CDR2 (germline): SNHLY, FYNNEI. V shed 3 bases and J shed 3 bases, with 9 bases lying between them.

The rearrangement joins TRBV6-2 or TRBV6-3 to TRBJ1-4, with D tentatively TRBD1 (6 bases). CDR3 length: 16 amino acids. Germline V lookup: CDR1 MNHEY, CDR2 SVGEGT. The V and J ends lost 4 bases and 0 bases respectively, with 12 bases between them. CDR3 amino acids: CASSSGQGTTNEKLFF. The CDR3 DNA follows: TGTGCCAGCAGTTCCGGCCAGGGGACAACTAATGAAAAACTGTTTTTT.

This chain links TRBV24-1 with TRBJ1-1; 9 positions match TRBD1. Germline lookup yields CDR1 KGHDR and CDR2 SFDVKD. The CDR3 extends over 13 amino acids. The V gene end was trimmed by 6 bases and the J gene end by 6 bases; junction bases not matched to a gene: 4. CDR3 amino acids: CATSRGQGSEAFF. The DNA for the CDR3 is TGTGCCACCAGTAGGGGACAGGGATCTGAAGCTTTCTTT.

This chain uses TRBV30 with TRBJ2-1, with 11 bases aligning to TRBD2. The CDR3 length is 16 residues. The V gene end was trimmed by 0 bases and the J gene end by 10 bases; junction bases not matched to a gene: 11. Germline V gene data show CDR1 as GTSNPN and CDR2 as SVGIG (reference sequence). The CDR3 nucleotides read TGTGCCTGGAGTGTACAGAAAACTAGCGGGGGCATGGAGCAGTTCTTC. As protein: CAWSVQKTSGGMEQFF.

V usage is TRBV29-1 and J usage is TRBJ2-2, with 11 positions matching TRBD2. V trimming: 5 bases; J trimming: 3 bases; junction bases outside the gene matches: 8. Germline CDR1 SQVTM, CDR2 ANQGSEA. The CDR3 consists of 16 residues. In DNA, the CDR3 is TGCAGCGTTCCCGCCGGGACTAGCGGCTACACCGGGGAGCTGTTTTTT. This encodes CSVPAGTSGYTGELFF.